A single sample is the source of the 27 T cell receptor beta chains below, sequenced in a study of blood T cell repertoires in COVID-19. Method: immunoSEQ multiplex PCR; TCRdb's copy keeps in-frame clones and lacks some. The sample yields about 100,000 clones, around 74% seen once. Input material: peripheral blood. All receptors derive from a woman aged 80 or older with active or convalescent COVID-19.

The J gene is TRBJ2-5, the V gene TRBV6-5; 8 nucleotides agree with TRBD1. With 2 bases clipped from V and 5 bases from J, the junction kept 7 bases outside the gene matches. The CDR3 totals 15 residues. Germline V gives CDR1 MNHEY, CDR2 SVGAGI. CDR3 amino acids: CASSYPRGLDETQYF. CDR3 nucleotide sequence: TGTGCCAGCAGTTACCCCAGGGGGCTGGATGAGACCCAGTACTTC.

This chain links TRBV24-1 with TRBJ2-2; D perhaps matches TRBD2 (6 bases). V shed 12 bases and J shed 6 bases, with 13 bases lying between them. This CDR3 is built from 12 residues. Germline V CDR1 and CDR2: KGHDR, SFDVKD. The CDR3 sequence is CAASGLAGELFF. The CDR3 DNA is TGTGCCGCGTCGGGACTCGCCGGGGAGCTGTTTTTT.

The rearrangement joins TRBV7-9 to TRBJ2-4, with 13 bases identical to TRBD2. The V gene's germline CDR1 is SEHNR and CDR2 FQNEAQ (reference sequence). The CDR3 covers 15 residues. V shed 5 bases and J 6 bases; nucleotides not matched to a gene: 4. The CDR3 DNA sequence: TGTGCCAGCAGCGAACTAGCGGGAGGGCCAAACATTCAGTACTTC. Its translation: CASSELAGGPNIQYF.

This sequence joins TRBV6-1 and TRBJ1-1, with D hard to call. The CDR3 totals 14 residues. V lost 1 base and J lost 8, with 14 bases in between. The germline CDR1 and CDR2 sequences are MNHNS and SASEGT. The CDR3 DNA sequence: TGTGCCAGCAGTGAAGGCAGCTCCCCGAGGGAAGCTTTCTTT. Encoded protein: CASSEGSSPREAFF.

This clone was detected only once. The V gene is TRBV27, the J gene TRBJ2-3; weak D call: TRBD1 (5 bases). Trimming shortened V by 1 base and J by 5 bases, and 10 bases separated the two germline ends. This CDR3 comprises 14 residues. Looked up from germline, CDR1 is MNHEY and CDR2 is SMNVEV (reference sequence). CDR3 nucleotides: TGTGCCAGCAGTTTATACCAGGGCAAAGATACGCAGTATTTT. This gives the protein CASSLYQGKDTQYF.

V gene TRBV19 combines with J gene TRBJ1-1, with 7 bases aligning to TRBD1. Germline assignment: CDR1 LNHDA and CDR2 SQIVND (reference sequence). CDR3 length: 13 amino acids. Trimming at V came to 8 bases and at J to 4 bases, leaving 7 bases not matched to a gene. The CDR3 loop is CASQDRWSTEAFF. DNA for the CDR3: TGTGCCAGTCAGGACAGGTGGAGCACTGAAGCTTTCTTT. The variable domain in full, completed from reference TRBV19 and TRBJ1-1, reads DGGITQSPKYLFRKEGQNVTLSCEQNLNHDAMYWYRQDPGQGLRLIYYSQIVNDFQKGDIAEGYSVSREKKESFPLTVTSAQKNPTAFYLCASQDRWSTEAFFGQGTRLTVV.

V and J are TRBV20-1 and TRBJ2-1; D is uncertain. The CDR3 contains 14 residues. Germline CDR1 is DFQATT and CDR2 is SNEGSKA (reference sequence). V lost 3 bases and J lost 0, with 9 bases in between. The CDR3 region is CSASLASSYNEQFF. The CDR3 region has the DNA TGCAGTGCTAGTCTGGCAAGCTCCTACAATGAGCAGTTCTTC.

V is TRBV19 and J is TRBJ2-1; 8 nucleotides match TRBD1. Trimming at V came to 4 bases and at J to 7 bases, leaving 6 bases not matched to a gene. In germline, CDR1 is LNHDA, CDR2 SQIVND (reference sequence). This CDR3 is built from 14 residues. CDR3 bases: TGTGCCAGTAGTACTACAGGGGGGTATAATGAGCAGTTCTTC. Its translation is CASSTTGGYNEQFF.

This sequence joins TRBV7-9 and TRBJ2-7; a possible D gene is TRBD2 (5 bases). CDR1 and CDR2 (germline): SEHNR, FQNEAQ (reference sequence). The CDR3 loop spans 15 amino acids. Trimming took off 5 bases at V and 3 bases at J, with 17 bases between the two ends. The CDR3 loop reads CASSPGVNSGYEQYF. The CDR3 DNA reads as TGTGCCAGCAGCCCTGGAGTTAACAGCGGCTACGAGCAGTACTTC.

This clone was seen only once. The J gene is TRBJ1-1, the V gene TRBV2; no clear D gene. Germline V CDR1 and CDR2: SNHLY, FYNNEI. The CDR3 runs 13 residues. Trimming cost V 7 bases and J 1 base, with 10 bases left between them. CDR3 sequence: CASTQEGNTEAFF. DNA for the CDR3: TGTGCCAGCACCCAAGAGGGGAACACTGAAGCTTTCTTT.

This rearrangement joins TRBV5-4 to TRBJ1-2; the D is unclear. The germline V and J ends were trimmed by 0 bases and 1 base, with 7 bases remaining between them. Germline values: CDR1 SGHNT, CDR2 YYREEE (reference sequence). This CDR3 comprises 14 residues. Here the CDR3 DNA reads TGTGCCAGCAGCTTGGAACTGTTTAACTATGGCTACACCTTC. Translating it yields CASSLELFNYGYTF.

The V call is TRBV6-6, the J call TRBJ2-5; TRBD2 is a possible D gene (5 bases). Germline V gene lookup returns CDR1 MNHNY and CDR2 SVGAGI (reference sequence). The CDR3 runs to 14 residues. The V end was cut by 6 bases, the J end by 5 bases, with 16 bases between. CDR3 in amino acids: CASRGRGRWETQYF. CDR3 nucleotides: TGTGCCAGCAGAGGTCGGGGAAGGTGGGAGACCCAGTACTTC.

The CDR3 coding sequence is TGTGCCAGCAGTTATCTGGAGGGCCAGGATACGCAGTATTTT. It codes for CASSYLEGQDTQYF. The chain couples TRBV6-2 or TRBV6-3 to TRBJ2-3, with D perhaps TRBD2 (6 bases). V lost 3 bases to trimming and J lost 6 bases, with 13 bases between them. Germline assignment: CDR1 MNHEY and CDR2 SVGEGT. This CDR3 is built from 14 residues.

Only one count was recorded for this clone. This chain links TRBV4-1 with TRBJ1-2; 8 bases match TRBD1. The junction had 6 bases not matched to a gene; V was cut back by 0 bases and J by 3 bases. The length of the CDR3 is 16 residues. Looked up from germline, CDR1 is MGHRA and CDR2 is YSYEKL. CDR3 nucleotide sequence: TGCGCCAGCAGCCAAGACCGGACAGGGTGGGACTATGGCTACACCTTC. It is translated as CASSQDRTGWDYGYTF.

In nucleotides, the CDR3 is TGTGCCAGCAGCCCCATTATGCGCACTAACTATGGCTACACCTTC. As protein: CASSPIMRTNYGYTF. The chain combines TRBV3-1 (or the pseudogene TRBV3-2) with TRBJ1-2; no clear D. The CDR3 extends over 15 amino acids. Trimming stripped 4 bases from V and 0 bases from J, with 12 bases between. Germline CDR1 LGHDT, CDR2 YNNKEL (reference sequence).

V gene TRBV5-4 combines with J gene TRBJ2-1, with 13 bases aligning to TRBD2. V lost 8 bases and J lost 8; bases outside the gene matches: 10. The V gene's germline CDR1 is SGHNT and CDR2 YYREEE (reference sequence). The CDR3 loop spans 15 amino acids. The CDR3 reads CARHGTSGKIDEQFF. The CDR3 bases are TGTGCCAGGCATGGGACTAGCGGGAAAATCGATGAGCAGTTCTTC.

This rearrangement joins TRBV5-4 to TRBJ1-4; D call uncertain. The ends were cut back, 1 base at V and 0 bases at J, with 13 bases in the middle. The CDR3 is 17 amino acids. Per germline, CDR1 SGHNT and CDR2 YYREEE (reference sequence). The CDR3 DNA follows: TGTGCCAGCAGCTTGAGTCCGGCGGTCACAACTAATGAAAAACTGTTTTTT. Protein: CASSLSPAVTTNEKLFF. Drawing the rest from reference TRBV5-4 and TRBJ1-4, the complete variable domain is ETGVTQSPTHLIKTRGQQVTLRCSSQSGHNTVSWYQQALGQGPQFIFQYYREEENGRGNFPPRFSGLQFPNYSSELNVNALELDDSALYLCASSLSPAVTTNEKLFFGSGTQLSVL.

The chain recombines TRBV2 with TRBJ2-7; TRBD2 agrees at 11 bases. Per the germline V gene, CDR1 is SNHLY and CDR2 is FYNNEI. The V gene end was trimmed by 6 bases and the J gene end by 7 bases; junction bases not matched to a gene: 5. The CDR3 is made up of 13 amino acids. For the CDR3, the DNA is TGTGCCAGCAGAACTAGCGGGAGCGGTGAGCAGTACTTC. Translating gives CASRTSGSGEQYF.

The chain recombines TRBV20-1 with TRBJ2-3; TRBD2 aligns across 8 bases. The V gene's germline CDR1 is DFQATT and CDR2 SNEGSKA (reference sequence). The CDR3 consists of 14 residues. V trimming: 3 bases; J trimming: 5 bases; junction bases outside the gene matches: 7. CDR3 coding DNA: TGCAGTGCTAGTATCCGGGAGGGCTTAGATACGCAGTATTTT. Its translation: CSASIREGLDTQYF.

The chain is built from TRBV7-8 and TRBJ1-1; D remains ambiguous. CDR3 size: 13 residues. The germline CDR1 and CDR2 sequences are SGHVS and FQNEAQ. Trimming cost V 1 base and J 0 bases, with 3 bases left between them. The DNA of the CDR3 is TGTGCCAGCAGCTTAGGTATGAACACTGAAGCTTTCTTT. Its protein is CASSLGMNTEAFF.

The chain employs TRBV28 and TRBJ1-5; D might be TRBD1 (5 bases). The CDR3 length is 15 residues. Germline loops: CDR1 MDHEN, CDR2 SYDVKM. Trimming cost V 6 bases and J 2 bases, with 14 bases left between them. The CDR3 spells CASRTQGLGNQPQHF. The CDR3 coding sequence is TGTGCCAGCAGAACCCAGGGTCTTGGCAATCAGCCCCAGCATTTT.

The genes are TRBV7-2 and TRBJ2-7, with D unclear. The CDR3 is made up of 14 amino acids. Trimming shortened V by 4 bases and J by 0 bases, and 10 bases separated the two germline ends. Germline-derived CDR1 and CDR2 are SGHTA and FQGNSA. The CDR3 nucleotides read TGTGCCAGCAGCTCGCAGGCCCACTCCTACGAGCAGTACTTC. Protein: CASSSQAHSYEQYF.

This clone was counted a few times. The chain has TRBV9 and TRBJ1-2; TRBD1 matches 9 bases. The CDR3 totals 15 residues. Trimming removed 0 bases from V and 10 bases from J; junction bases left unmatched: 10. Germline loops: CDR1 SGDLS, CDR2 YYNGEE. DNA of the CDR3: TGTGCCAGCAGCGTAGGTATTGGGACAGGGATGACCTACACCTTC. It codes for CASSVGIGTGMTYTF.

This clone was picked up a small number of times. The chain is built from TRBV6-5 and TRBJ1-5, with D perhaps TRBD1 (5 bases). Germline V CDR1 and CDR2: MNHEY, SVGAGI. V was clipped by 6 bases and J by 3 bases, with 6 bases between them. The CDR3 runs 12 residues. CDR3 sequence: CASRDNNQPQHF. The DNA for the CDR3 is TGTGCCAGCAGGGACAACAATCAGCCCCAGCATTTT.

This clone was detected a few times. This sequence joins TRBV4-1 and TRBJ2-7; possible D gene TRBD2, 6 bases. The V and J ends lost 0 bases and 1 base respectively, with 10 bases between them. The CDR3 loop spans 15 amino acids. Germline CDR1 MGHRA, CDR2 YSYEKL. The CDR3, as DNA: TGCGCCAGCAGCCAAGATTACAGCGGGTCCTACGAGCAGTACTTC. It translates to CASSQDYSGSYEQYF.

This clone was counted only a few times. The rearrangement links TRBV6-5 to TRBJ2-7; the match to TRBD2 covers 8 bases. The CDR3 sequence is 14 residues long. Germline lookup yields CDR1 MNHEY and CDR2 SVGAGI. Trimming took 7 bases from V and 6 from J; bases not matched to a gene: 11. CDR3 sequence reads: CASTSSGRRGEQYF. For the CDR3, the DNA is TGTGCCAGCACCTCCAGCGGGAGAAGGGGCGAGCAGTACTTC.

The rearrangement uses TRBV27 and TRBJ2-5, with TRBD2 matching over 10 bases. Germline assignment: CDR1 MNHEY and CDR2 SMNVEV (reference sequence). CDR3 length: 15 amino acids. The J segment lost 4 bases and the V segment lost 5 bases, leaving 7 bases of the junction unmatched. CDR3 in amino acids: CASSPLAGERETQYF. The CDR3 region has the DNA TGTGCCAGCAGTCCTCTAGCGGGAGAACGAGAGACCCAGTACTTC.